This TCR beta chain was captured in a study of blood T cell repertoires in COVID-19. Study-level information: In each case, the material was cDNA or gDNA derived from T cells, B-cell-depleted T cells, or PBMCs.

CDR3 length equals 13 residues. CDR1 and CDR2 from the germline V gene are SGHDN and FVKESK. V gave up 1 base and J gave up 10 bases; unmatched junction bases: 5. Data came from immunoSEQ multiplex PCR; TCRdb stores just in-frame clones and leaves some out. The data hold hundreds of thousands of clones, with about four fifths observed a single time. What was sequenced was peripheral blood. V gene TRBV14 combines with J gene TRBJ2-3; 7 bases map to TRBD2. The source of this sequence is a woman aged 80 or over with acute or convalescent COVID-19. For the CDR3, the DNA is TGTGCCAGCAGCCAAGTGATCGCGGGAGCGCAGTATTTT. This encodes CASSQVIAGAQYF.